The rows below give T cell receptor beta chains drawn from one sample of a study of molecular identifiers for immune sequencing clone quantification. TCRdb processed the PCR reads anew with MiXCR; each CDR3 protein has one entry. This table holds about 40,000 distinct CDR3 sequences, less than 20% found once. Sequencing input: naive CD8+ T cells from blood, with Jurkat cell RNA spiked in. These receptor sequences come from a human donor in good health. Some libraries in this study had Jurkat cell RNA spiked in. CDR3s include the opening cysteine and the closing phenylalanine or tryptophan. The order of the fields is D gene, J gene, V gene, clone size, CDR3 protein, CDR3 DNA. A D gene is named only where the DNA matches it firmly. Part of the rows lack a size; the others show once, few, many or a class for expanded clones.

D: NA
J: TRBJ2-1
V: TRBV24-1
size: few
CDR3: CATSVADEQFF
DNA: TGTGCCACCAGTGTTGCAGACGAGCAGTTCTTC

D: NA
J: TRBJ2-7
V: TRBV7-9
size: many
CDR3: CASSPDSLYEQYF
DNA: TGTGCCAGCAGCCCGGACAGTTTATACGAGCAGTACTTC

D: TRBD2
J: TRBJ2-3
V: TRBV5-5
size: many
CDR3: CASNRAGAYTDTQYF
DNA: TGTGCCAGCAACCGAGCGGGGGCCTACACAGATACGCAGTATTTT

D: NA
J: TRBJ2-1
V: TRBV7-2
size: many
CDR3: CASSTVAFPYNEQFF
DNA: TGTGCCAGCAGCACCGTAGCGTTCCCCTACAATGAGCAGTTCTTC

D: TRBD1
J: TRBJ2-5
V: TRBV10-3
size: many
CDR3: CAISGSQGDQETQYF
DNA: TGTGCCATCAGTGGTAGTCAGGGGGACCAAGAGACCCAGTACTTC

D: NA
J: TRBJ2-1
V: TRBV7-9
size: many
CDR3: CASSNYNEQFF
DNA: TGTGCCAGCAGCAACTACAATGAGCAGTTCTTC

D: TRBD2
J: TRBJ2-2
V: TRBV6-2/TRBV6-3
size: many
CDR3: CASLAGLSGELFF
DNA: TGTGCCTCCCTAGCGGGATTATCCGGGGAGCTGTTTTTT

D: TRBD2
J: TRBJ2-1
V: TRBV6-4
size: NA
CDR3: CASSLAGGREQFF
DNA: TGTGCCAGCAGTCTAGCGGGAGGGCGTGAGCAGTTCTTC

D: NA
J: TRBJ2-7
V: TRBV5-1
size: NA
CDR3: CASSLGAAYEQYF
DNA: TGCGCCAGCAGCTTGGGTGCGGCCTACGAGCAGTACTTC

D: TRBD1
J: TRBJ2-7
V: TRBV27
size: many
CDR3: CASSWGQGAYEQYF
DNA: TGTGCCAGCAGTTGGGGACAGGGGGCCTACGAGCAGTACTTC

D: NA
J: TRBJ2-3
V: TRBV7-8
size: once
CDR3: CASSLLSGKNGLYF
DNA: TGTGCCAGCAGCTTACTTAGCGGAAAGAACGGATTGTATTTT

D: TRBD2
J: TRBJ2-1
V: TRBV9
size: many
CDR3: CASSVGGTSGASYNEQFF
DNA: TGTGCCAGCAGCGTAGGTGGGACTAGCGGGGCCTCCTACAATGAGCAGTTCTTC

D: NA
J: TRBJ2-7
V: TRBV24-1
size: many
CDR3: CATSDYGSEQYF
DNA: TGTGCCACCAGTGATTACGGGTCCGAGCAGTACTTC